Listed below are T cell receptor beta chains from one sample, sequenced in a study of cytomegalovirus exposure and HLA in healthy donors. The protocol was immunoSEQ multiplex PCR, while the TCRdb copy is restricted to in-frame clones and leaves out a portion. The sample lists about 150,000 clones, 85% to 90% seen once, with 2.5% to 4% in the top ten. Sequenced input: PBMCs. These receptors were collected from a woman under 30 in good health and CMV-seropositive. CDR3s include the opening cysteine and the closing phenylalanine or tryptophan. The D gene is left open where the match is weak. Clone sizes are given selectively: once, few, many, or a class where the clone is expanded.

len	d_gene	v_gene	j_gene	abundance	CDR3aa	CDR3nt
17	TRBD2	TRBV5-1	TRBJ2-7	few	CASSLASRAGAIYEQYF	TGCGCCAGCAGCTTGGCCTCAAGGGCGGGAGCTATCTACGAGCAGTACTTC
15	-	TRBV6-1	TRBJ1-1	-	CASSALEMVNTEAFF	TGTGCCAGCAGTGCCCTAGAGATGGTGAACACTGAAGCTTTCTTT
15	TRBD1	TRBV14	TRBJ1-2	-	CASSQGTGGFYGYTF	TGTGCCAGCAGCCAGGGGACAGGGGGCTTCTATGGCTACACCTTC
18	TRBD2	TRBV7-2	TRBJ2-5	-	CASSPGLAGGIIQETQYF	TGTGCCAGCAGCCCGGGACTAGCGGGAGGGATAATCCAAGAGACCCAGTACTTC
17	TRBD2	TRBV18	TRBJ2-5	-	CASSPGLAGGEEETQYF	TGTGCCAGCTCACCCGGACTAGCGGGAGGTGAGGAGGAGACCCAGTACTTC
14	-	TRBV7-9	TRBJ1-5	-	CASTTAGADQPQHF	TGTGCCAGCACCACTGCGGGGGCGGATCAGCCCCAGCATTTT
13	-	TRBV5-1	TRBJ1-1	-	CASGSRVRTEAFF	TGCGCCAGCGGATCCAGGGTAAGGACTGAAGCTTTCTTT
15	TRBD1	TRBV2	TRBJ1-1	-	CASRTGGQGVGEAFF	TGTGCCAGCAGGACGGGAGGACAGGGCGTCGGTGAAGCTTTCTTT
13	-	TRBV10-1	TRBJ1-5	-	CASSPGAGQPQHF	TGCGCCAGCAGTCCAGGGGCTGGGCAGCCCCAGCATTTT
19	-	TRBV19	TRBJ2-1	-	CASSIVLEKYVGSYNEQFF	TGTGCCAGTAGTATAGTCCTTGAAAAGTACGTCGGCTCCTACAATGAGCAGTTCTTC
17	TRBD2	TRBV2	TRBJ2-1	-	CASSPLGRLAGYNEQFF	TGTGCCAGCAGCCCCCTCGGGAGACTAGCGGGTTACAATGAGCAGTTCTTC
15	TRBD1	TRBV7-9	TRBJ1-5	-	CASSPDRAANQPQHF	TGTGCCAGCAGCCCGGACAGGGCTGCCAATCAGCCCCAGCATTTT
14	TRBD1	TRBV9	TRBJ2-7	-	CASSPRTGAREQYF	TGTGCCAGCAGCCCCAGGACAGGGGCAAGGGAGCAGTACTTC
14	TRBD2	TRBV5-4	TRBJ2-5	-	CASSIGLAGETQYF	TGTGCCAGCAGCATAGGACTAGCGGGAGAGACCCAGTACTTC
14	-	TRBV21-1	TRBJ2-5	-	CASKRTVDQETQYF	TGTGCCAGCAAGAGGACAGTAGACCAAGAGACCCAGTACTTC
14	-	TRBV4-3	TRBJ2-1	few	CASSQDGLGAHQFF	TGCGCCAGCAGCCAAGATGGCCTAGGGGCCCACCAGTTCTTC
14	-	TRBV15	TRBJ2-1	-	CATSTTGTYNEQFF	TGTGCCACCAGCACAACCGGGACCTACAATGAGCAGTTCTTC
14	-	TRBV5-1	TRBJ2-3	-	CASSLESRTDTQYF	TGCGCCAGCAGCTTGGAAAGCCGCACAGATACGCAGTATTTT
11	TRBD1	TRBV6-1	TRBJ1-2	-	CASSYDRDDTF	TGTGCCAGCAGTTACGACAGGGATGACACCTTC
14	TRBD2	TRBV7-2	TRBJ2-7	-	CASSLGLAVYEQYF	TGTGCCAGCAGCCTGGGACTAGCGGTCTACGAGCAGTACTTC
19	TRBD2	TRBV4-2	TRBJ2-1	-	CASSLSRAATSGENNEQFF	TGTGCCAGCAGCCTAAGTCGAGCGGCGACTAGCGGAGAGAACAATGAGCAGTTCTTC
15	TRBD2	TRBV11-2	TRBJ2-1	-	CASSLVGGRAIEQFF	TGTGCCAGCAGCTTAGTCGGCGGGAGGGCGATTGAGCAGTTCTTC
14	TRBD2	TRBV7-2	TRBJ2-7	-	CASSLLAGSYEQYF	TGTGCCAGCAGCTTACTAGCGGGGTCCTACGAGCAGTACTTC
15	TRBD2	TRBV6-5	TRBJ2-1	-	CASSSPGLAVDEQFF	TGTGCCAGCAGTTCCCCGGGACTAGCGGTTGATGAGCAGTTCTTC